These 31 T cell receptor beta chains were sequenced from one sample in a study of somatic mutations in cytotoxic T cells in rheumatoid arthritis. The data were produced by immunoSEQ multiplex PCR, yet TCRdb's version contains in-frame clones alone and is incomplete. The table includes about 20,000 clones, roughly 85% detected once. The specimen sequenced was CD8+ T cells sorted from blood. These receptors all stem from a woman aged 40 to 50 with rheumatoid arthritis.

The chain uses TRBV15 and TRBJ2-5; weak D call: TRBD2 (6 bases). Germline V CDR1 and CDR2: LNHNV, YYDKDF (reference sequence). This CDR3 has 14 residues. V lost 6 bases and J lost 5, with 16 bases in between. The DNA for the CDR3 is TGTGCCACCAGTTTGACGGGAGAGGAGGAGACCCAGTACTTC. Translation: CATSLTGEEETQYF.

V usage is TRBV7-6 and J usage is TRBJ2-2; no firm D call. CDR3 length: 10 residues. Between the trimmed V and J ends, which lost 8 bases and 7 bases, there was a span of 5 bases. The germline CDR1 and CDR2 sequences are SGHVS and FNYEAQ. The CDR3 bases are TGTGCCAGCGCGAACGGGGAGCTGTTTTTT. It yields the protein CASANGELFF.

This sequence joins TRBV7-9 and TRBJ1-2, with D tentatively TRBD1 (6 bases). Germline V gene sequence: CDR1 SEHNR, CDR2 FQNEAQ (reference sequence). V lost 3 bases to trimming and J lost 4 bases, with 12 bases between them. CDR3 length equals 14 residues. CDR3 bases: TGTGCCAGCAGCTTGCGGACAGCTGCCTATGGCTACACCTTC. Amino acid sequence: CASSLRTAAYGYTF. The whole variable domain, filled in from reference TRBV7-9 and TRBJ1-2, reads DTGVSQNPRHKITKRGQNVTFRCDPISEHNRLYWYRQTLGQGPEFLTYFQNEAQLEKSRLLSDRFSAERPKGSFSTLEIQRTEQGDSAMYLCASSLRTAAYGYTFGSGTRLTVV.

In its sample, this clone was seen once. The chain combines TRBV9 with TRBJ2-5; possible D gene TRBD2, 6 bases. Germline CDR1 reads SGDLS; CDR2 reads YYNGEE. Trimming pared 3 bases from V and 5 bases from J, leaving 11 bases between. The CDR3 has 13 residues. The CDR3 region is CASSASGRETQYF. Here the CDR3 DNA reads TGTGCCAGCAGCGCCTCAGGGAGGGAGACCCAGTACTTC.

V usage is TRBV14 and J usage is TRBJ2-1; tentative D call: TRBD2 (6 bases). CDR3 length: 15 residues. The germline V gene encodes CDR1 SGHDN and CDR2 FVKESK. Trimming removed 4 bases at V and 6 bases at J, with 16 bases between. The CDR3 sequence is CASSPIAEGSNEQFF. The CDR3 DNA follows: TGTGCCAGCAGCCCGATAGCGGAGGGGAGCAATGAGCAGTTCTTC.

The chain links TRBV4-1 to TRBJ2-7; weak D call: TRBD2 (6 bases). Trimming cost V 0 bases and J 0 bases, with 12 bases left between them. The CDR3 extends over 16 amino acids. The germline V gene encodes CDR1 MGHRA and CDR2 YSYEKL. For the CDR3, the DNA is TGCGCCAGCAGCCAAGATGGGCCCGGGGGCTCCTACGAGCAGTACTTC. Translated: CASSQDGPGGSYEQYF.

This chain uses TRBV27 with TRBJ2-3; 8 bases map to TRBD2. The germline gives CDR1 MNHEY, CDR2 SMNVEV (reference sequence). V dropped 3 bases and J dropped 4; count of bases not matched to a gene: 12. This CDR3 spans 17 amino acids. CDR3 nucleotides: TGTGCCAGCAGTTTCGCCGTCTCGGTAGCGGGATCAGATACGCAGTATTTT. Translation: CASSFAVSVAGSDTQYF.

This sequence joins TRBV7-6 and TRBJ1-4; D not resolved. The ends were cut back, 11 bases at V and 8 bases at J, with 15 bases in the middle. Germline V gives CDR1 SGHVS, CDR2 FNYEAQ. The CDR3 has 12 residues. CDR3 sequence: CAGDEGLEKLFF. Here the CDR3 DNA reads TGTGCCGGAGATGAGGGTTTGGAAAAACTGTTTTTT.

Concerning this clone itself: This sample includes further DNA sequences coding for the same CDR3. V gene TRBV9 combines with J gene TRBJ1-2, with a tentative D call TRBD1 (6 bases). In germline, CDR1 is SGDLS, CDR2 YYNGEE. Trimming shortened V by 0 bases and J by 3 bases, and 9 bases separated the two germline ends. There are 14 residues in the CDR3. The CDR3 sequence: CASSVVEGDYGYTF. Here the CDR3 DNA reads TGTGCCAGCAGCGTAGTTGAGGGGGACTATGGCTACACCTTC.

The V call is TRBV2, the J call TRBJ2-1, with 9 positions matching TRBD2. The ends lost 8 bases at V and 2 bases at J; junction bases unmatched: 7. Germline V gene data show CDR1 as SNHLY and CDR2 as FYNNEI. The CDR3 is 15 residues long. DNA for the CDR3: TGTGCCAGCCTAGGGCGGGAGGGCCCCTACAATGAGCAGTTCTTC. This sequence encodes CASLGREGPYNEQFF.

This chain links TRBV30 with TRBJ2-3, with D uncertain. The CDR3 loop spans 12 amino acids. Germline loops: CDR1 GTSNPN, CDR2 SVGIG (reference sequence). Trimming took 4 bases from V and 5 from J, leaving 10 bases between them. Here the CDR3 DNA reads TGTGCCTGGAAAAAAGCGATAGATACGCAGTATTTT. Protein product: CAWKKAIDTQYF.

This clone has a handful of counts. This chain uses TRBV29-1 with TRBJ2-3, with a weak D call TRBD1 (5 bases). The V gene lost 0 bases and the J gene lost 8 bases, with 6 bases spanning the gap. From germline, CDR1 is SQVTM and CDR2 ANQGSEA. The CDR3 is 11 amino acids. Here the CDR3 reads CSVEDQGTQYF. The CDR3 DNA follows: TGCAGCGTTGAAGACCAGGGTACGCAGTATTTT.

The genes are TRBV5-1 and TRBJ1-4; 8 nucleotides align to TRBD1. Germline lookup yields CDR1 SGHRS and CDR2 YFSETQ. The J segment lost 4 bases and the V segment lost 5 bases, leaving 4 bases of the junction unmatched. This CDR3 is built from 14 residues. The CDR3, as DNA: TGCGCCAGCAGTCCGACAGGGGTTAATGAAAAACTGTTTTTT. This codes for CASSPTGVNEKLFF.

The genes are TRBV2 and TRBJ2-2; 7 bases fit TRBD1. The germline gives CDR1 SNHLY, CDR2 FYNNEI. With 6 bases clipped from V and 4 bases from J, the junction kept 11 bases outside the gene matches. There are 16 residues in the CDR3. CDR3 residues: CASSHLRGRATGELFF. For the CDR3, the DNA is TGTGCCAGCAGCCACCTAAGGGGGCGGGCCACCGGGGAGCTGTTTTTT.

This clone was observed a single time. This sequence joins TRBV5-4 and TRBJ2-1; D might be TRBD1 (5 bases). The germline V gene encodes CDR1 SGHNT and CDR2 YYREEE (reference sequence). CDR3 length: 15 residues. V lost 4 bases, J lost 0 bases, and 11 bases lay in between. Here the CDR3 reads CASSIQASSYNEQFF. The CDR3 region has the DNA TGTGCCAGCAGCATACAGGCGAGCTCCTACAATGAGCAGTTCTTC.

The chain has TRBV6-5 and TRBJ1-2, with D perhaps matching TRBD1 (5 bases). Germline CDR1 is MNHEY and CDR2 is SVGAGI. V shed 2 bases and J shed 8 bases, with 18 bases lying between them. The CDR3 extends over 15 amino acids. The CDR3 bases are TGTGCCAGCAGTTACCTGGGGGGGATTATGGACGGCTACACCTTC. This translates into CASSYLGGIMDGYTF.

J is TRBJ2-7 and V is TRBV13; the D gene is possibly TRBD1 (5 bases). Trimming cost V 7 bases and J 2 bases, with 12 bases left between them. The CDR3 is 13 amino acids. The germline V gene has CDR1 PRHDT and CDR2 FYEKMQ (reference sequence). CDR3 bases: TGTGCCAGCACCCACCCGGACACCTACGAGCAGTACTTC. Translated: CASTHPDTYEQYF.

In the case of this clone: Without the conserved terminal phenylalanine or tryptophan, this CDR3 likely stems from a read error. The chain combines TRBV27 with TRBJ1-6, with 7 positions matching TRBD1. Germline V gene sequence: CDR1 MNHEY, CDR2 SMNVEV (reference sequence). V shed 0 bases and J 10 bases; nucleotides not matched to a gene: 3. The CDR3 is made up of 14 amino acids. CDR3 coding DNA: TGTGCCAGCAGTTTATCTTCGGGACAGTCACCCCTCCACGTT. It is translated as CASSLSSGQSPLHV.

The chain carries TRBV7-8 and TRBJ1-5; TRBD1 is a possible D gene (5 bases). The length of the CDR3 is 13 residues. The germline V gene has CDR1 SGHVS and CDR2 FQNEAQ. The ends were cut back, 1 base at V and 5 bases at J, with 6 bases in the middle. CDR3 nucleotide sequence: TGTGCCAGCAGCTTAGGGGGCGATCAGCCCCAGCATTTT. This gives the protein CASSLGGDQPQHF.

This chain links TRBV6-5 with TRBJ2-1; possible D gene TRBD1, 6 bases. In germline, CDR1 is MNHEY, CDR2 SVGAGI. The V and J ends lost 8 bases and 7 bases respectively, with 9 bases between them. CDR3 size: 11 residues. The DNA for the CDR3 is TGTGCCAGCGTCCAGGGGAATGAGCAGTTCTTC. Encoded protein: CASVQGNEQFF.

By share, this clone ranks as medium-sized. The genes are TRBV15 and TRBJ1-1; D is ambiguous. This CDR3 is 12 amino acids long. The V end lost 3 bases, the J end lost 9 bases, and 11 bases lay between the germline ends. The germline gives CDR1 LNHNV, CDR2 YYDKDF (reference sequence). CDR3: CATSRRVGQAFF. CDR3 sequence (DNA): TGTGCCACCAGCAGGCGGGTTGGCCAAGCTTTCTTT.

The CDR3 reads CSVDRDYGYTF. CDR3 sequence (DNA): TGCAGCGTAGACAGGGACTATGGCTACACCTTC. The chain has TRBV29-1 and TRBJ1-2; 7 nucleotides align to TRBD1. After removal of 6 bases from V and 3 bases from J, the junction contained 1 base not matched to a gene. Germline values: CDR1 SQVTM, CDR2 ANQGSEA. This CDR3 contains 11 residues.

The V call is TRBV19, the J call TRBJ1-2; D uncertain. Looked up from germline, CDR1 is LNHDA and CDR2 is SQIVND (reference sequence). There are 16 residues in the CDR3. V was shortened by 1 base and J by 4 bases, with 16 bases between the two germline ends. The CDR3 here is CASSIGATPLTYGYTF. The CDR3 DNA follows: TGTGCCAGTAGTATAGGAGCCACCCCGCTAACCTATGGCTACACCTTC.

The chain links TRBV7-9 to TRBJ1-5; 7 nucleotides align to TRBD1. Losses at the gene ends were 5 bases for V and 3 bases for J; bases not matched to a gene: 19. There are 19 residues in the CDR3. Germline CDR1 SEHNR, CDR2 FQNEAQ (reference sequence). The CDR3 sequence is CASSGIYIHPGQYNQPQHF. Written as DNA, the CDR3 is TGTGCCAGCAGCGGGATATATATACACCCGGGACAGTACAATCAGCCCCAGCATTTT.

The gene calls are TRBV21-1 and TRBJ1-2; no check of the table's D call, TRBD1, against the DNA was made. TRBV21-1 is labeled a pseudogene. The CDR3 covers 16 residues. The CDR3 nucleotides read TGTGCCAGCAGCAAACTCGGGACAGACTATAACTATGGCTACACCTTC. Its translation is CASSKLGTDYNYGYTF.

V is TRBV19 and J is TRBJ2-7, with D uncertain. The CDR3 is made up of 13 amino acids. V gave up 0 bases and J gave up 5 bases, with 8 bases separating them. Per germline, CDR1 LNHDA and CDR2 SQIVND (reference sequence). CDR3 bases: TGTGCCAGTAGTATAGATGCAGAAGACGAGCAGTACTTC. Translating it yields CASSIDAEDEQYF.

The V gene is TRBV29-1, the J gene TRBJ2-6; D gene unclear. The CDR3 extends over 15 amino acids. The V end lost 4 bases, the J end lost 2 bases, and 12 bases lay between the germline ends. Germline V lookup: CDR1 SQVTM, CDR2 ANQGSEA. The CDR3 protein is CSVVSVSTGANVLTF. The CDR3 DNA reads as TGCAGCGTTGTCTCAGTCTCAACTGGGGCCAACGTCCTGACTTTC.

This clone showed up just once. The chain employs TRBV6-5 and TRBJ1-1, with a weak D call TRBD1 (6 bases). The CDR3 has 15 amino acids. V lost 6 bases, J lost 2 bases, and 16 bases lay in between. The germline gives CDR1 MNHEY, CDR2 SVGAGI. This CDR3 reads CASSWGRGGNTEAFF. CDR3 nucleotides: TGTGCCAGCAGCTGGGGTAGGGGGGGTAACACTGAAGCTTTCTTT.

This clone showed up just a few times. The chain joins TRBV30 to TRBJ1-2; D perhaps matches TRBD1 (6 bases). Germline CDR1 is GTSNPN and CDR2 is SVGIG (reference sequence). This CDR3 has 13 residues. Here the CDR3 reads CASRGAPNYGYTF. The CDR3 DNA reads TGTGCGTCGCGGGGGGCCCCTAACTATGGCTACACCTTC.

The gene calls are TRBV9 and TRBJ2-7; D uncertain. This CDR3 has 12 amino acids. Trimming took 4 bases from V and 3 from J, leaving 8 bases between them. CDR1 SGDLS and CDR2 YYNGEE come from the germline V gene. The CDR3 DNA is TGTGCCAGCAGCCCCCACGGCTACGAGCAGTACTTC. It specifies CASSPHGYEQYF.

The V gene is TRBV5-4, the J gene TRBJ2-7; 8 bases align to TRBD1. Germline V gene lookup returns CDR1 SGHNT and CDR2 YYREEE (reference sequence). The CDR3 has 13 residues. Trimming took 3 bases from V and 5 from J; bases not matched to a gene: 4. The chain's CDR3 is CASSWKQGDEQYF. The CDR3 DNA is TGTGCCAGCAGCTGGAAACAGGGGGACGAGCAGTACTTC.